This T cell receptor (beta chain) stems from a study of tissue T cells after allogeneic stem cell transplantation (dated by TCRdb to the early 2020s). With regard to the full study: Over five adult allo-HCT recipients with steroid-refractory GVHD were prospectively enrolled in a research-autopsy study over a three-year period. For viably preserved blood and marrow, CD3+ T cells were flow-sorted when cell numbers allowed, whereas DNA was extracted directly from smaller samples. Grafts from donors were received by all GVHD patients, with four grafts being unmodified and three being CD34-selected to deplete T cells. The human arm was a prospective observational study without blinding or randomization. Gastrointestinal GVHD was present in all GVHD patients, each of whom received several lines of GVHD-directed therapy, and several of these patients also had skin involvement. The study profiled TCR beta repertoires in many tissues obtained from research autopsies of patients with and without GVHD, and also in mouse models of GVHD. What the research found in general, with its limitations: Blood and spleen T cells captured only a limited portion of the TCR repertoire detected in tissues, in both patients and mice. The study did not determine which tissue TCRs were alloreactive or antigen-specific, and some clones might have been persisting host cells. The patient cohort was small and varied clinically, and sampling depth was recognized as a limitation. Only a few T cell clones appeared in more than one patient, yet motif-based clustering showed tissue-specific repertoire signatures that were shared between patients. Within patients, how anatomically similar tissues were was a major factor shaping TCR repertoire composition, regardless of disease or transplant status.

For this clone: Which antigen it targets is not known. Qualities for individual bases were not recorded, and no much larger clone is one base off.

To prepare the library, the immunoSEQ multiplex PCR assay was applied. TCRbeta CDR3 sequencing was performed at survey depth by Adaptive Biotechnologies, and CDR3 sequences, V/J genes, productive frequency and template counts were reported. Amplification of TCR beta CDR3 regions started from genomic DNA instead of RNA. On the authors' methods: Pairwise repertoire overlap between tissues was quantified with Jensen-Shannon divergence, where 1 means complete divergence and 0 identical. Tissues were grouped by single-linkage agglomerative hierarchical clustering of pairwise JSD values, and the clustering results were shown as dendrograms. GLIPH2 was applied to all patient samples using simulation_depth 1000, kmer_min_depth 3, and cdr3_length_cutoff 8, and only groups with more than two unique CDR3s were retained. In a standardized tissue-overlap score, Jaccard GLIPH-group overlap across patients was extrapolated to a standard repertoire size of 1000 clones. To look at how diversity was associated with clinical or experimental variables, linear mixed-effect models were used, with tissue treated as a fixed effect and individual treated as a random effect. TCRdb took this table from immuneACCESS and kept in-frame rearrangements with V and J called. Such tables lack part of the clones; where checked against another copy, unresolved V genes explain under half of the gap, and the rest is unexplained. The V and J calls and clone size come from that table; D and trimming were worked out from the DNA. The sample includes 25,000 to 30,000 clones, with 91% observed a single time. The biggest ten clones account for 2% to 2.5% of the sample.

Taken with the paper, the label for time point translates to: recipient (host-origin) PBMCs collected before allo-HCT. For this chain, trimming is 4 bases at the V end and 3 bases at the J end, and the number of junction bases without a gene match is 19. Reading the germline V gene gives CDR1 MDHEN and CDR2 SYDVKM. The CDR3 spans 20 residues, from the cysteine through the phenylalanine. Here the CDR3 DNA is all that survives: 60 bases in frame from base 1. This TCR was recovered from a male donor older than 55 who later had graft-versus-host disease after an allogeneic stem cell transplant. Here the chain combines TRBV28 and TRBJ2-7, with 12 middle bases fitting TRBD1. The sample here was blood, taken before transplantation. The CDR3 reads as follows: CASSSSSPGTGGFNIYEQYF. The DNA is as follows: TGTGCCAGCAGTTCCTCTTCACCCGGGACAGGGGGCTTTAATATCTACGAGCAGTACTTC.